This T cell receptor beta chain was observed in a study of memory CD4+ T cells and cytomegalovirus serostatus. Single viable CD3+CD4+CD8-CD45RO+ cells were sorted as the memory CD4+ T cells. With 8 bases clipped from V and 4 bases from J, the junction kept 1 base outside the gene matches. Germline CDR1 reads SGHTA; CDR2 reads FQGTGA. This CDR3 has 13 residues. Sequenced by immunoSEQ multiplex PCR; TCRdb stores in-frame clones only, minus some. This sample yields approximately 70,000 clones, of which about 78% are seen a single time; roughly 4.7% belongs to the top ten. The sequenced material came from memory CD4+ T cells from blood. The receptor comes from an adult in good health and CMV-seropositive. The chain joins TRBV7-3 to TRBJ2-1, with TRBD2 matching over 11 bases. As DNA, the CDR3 is TGTGCCAGCGGACTAGCGGGTTACAATGAGCAGTTCTTC. Its protein is CASGLAGYNEQFF.